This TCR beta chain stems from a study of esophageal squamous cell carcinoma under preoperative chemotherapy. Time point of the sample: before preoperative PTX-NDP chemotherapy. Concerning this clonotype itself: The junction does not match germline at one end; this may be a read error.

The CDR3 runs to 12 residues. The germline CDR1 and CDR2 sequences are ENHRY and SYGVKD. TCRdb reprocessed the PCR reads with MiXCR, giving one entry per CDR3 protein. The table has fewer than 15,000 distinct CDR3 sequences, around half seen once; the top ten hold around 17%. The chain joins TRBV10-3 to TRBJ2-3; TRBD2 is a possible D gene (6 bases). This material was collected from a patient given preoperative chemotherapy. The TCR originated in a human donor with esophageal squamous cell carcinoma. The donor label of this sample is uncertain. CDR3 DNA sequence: TGTGCGGGGAGGTGCCCCGAGGATACGCAGTACTTT. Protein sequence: CAGRCPEDTQYF.